This T cell receptor (beta chain) is from a study of cytomegalovirus exposure and HLA in healthy donors. The PCR contained 60 Vbeta and 13 Jbeta primers. TCRdb's copy holds only in-frame clones and misses some; the assay was immunoSEQ multiplex PCR. The sample consists of about 170,000 clones, roughly four fifths of them appearing once. As for this clone: Its antigen is undetermined.

General study results and limits: Associated with cytomegalovirus, according to the listing, were fewer than 200 TCR beta chains.

CDR3 length: 13 residues. The germline V gene has CDR1 SNHLY and CDR2 FYNNEI. The V end lost 9 bases, the J end lost 7 bases, and 13 bases lay between the germline ends. The receptor was derived from a woman in her 30s in good health and CMV-seropositive. The J gene is TRBJ1-6, the V gene TRBV2; tentative D call: TRBD1 (6 bases). The specimen sequenced was PBMCs. The chain's CDR3 is CASLTGLNSPLHF. DNA for the CDR3: TGTGCCAGTCTGACAGGCCTAAATTCACCCCTCCACTTT.